These 5 T cell receptor beta chains originate from one sample sequenced in a study of blood T cells in healthy people across ages. With a J-beta primer mix and a sample-barcoded 5' primer, a second PCR ran about 6 to 11 cycles. Using its own MiXCR run on the 5' RACE reads, TCRdb lists one record per CDR3 protein. The sample records about 1.6 million distinct CDR3 sequences, about 32% being singletons. Material: blood. The receptors were gathered from a woman aged 25 to 45 in good health.

This clonotype turned up a few times. The chain employs TRBV9 and TRBJ2-5; the D gene is possibly TRBD1 (6 bases). Germline-derived CDR1 and CDR2 are SGDLS and YYNGEE. The CDR3 extends over 13 amino acids. V shed 3 bases and J shed 3 bases, with 9 bases lying between them. The DNA of the CDR3 is TGTGCCAGCAGCGGGACAGCGAAAGAGACCCAGTACTTC. As protein: CASSGTAKETQYF. The full variable domain, its missing parts supplied by reference TRBV9 and TRBJ2-5, is DSGVTQTPKHLITATGQRVTLRCSPRSGDLSVYWYQQSLDQGLQFLIQYYNGEERAKGNILERFSAQQFPDLHSELNLSSLELGDSALYFCASSGTAKETQYFGPGTRLLVL.

V usage is TRBV10-3 and J usage is TRBJ2-5; no definite D call. Germline CDR1 ENHRY, CDR2 SYGVKD. The CDR3 totals 14 residues. The germline V and J ends were trimmed by 0 bases and 1 base, with 6 bases remaining between them. CDR3 amino acids: CAISESRSQETQYF. CDR3 DNA: TGTGCCATCAGTGAGTCTAGAAGCCAAGAGACCCAGTACTTC.

This clonotype has more than one count but fewer than ten. The V and J genes are TRBV7-9 and TRBJ2-1; 11 bases line up with TRBD2. The V and J ends lost 5 bases and 10 bases, in that order; junction bases with no gene match: 16. From germline, CDR1 is SEHNR and CDR2 FQNEAQ (reference sequence). The CDR3 runs to 17 residues. For the CDR3, the DNA is TGTGCCAGCAGCCTCCACGGGACTAGCGGATATTCGGAGGAGCAGTTCTTC. Its translation is CASSLHGTSGYSEEQFF.

The chain recombines TRBV6-6 with TRBJ2-3; 12 bases line up with TRBD2. CDR1 and CDR2 from the germline V gene are MNHNY and SVGAGI (reference sequence). The CDR3 is made up of 17 amino acids. The ends lost 7 bases at V and 5 bases at J; junction bases unmatched: 13. The CDR3 protein is CASTHARLAGAVDTQYF. The DNA for the CDR3 is TGTGCCAGCACTCACGCGAGACTAGCGGGAGCAGTAGATACGCAGTATTTT.

The rearrangement joins TRBV20-1 to TRBJ2-5, with D possibly being TRBD1 (6 bases). The germline V and J ends were trimmed by 6 bases and 0 bases, with 11 bases remaining between them. The CDR3 sequence is 13 residues long. CDR1 is DFQATT and CDR2 is SNEGSKA in the germline V gene (reference sequence). The CDR3 region has the DNA TGCAGTGCCTACGGACAGAACCAAGAGACCCAGTACTTC. Translating it yields CSAYGQNQETQYF.